These 14 T cell receptor beta chains were all obtained from the same sample, sequenced in a study of CD8+CD57+ T cells in acquired aplastic anemia (dated by TCRdb to the late 2010s). The sequencer was an Illumina HiSeq 2000. TCR beta VDJ combination and CDR3 sequence profiling used genomic DNA as the template. In-frame beta chains were kept once TCRdb had trimmed the public reads at Q25 with fastp and called clones with MiXCR. Every CDR3 protein is listed once, alongside the most common genes and DNA of its rows. The table for this sample lists 190,000 or so distinct CDR3 sequences; 61% of them were counted only once. Jointly, the top ten make up approximately 30% of the sample. Sequences were obtained from sorted CD4+, CD8+, or CD8+CD57+ T cells (not recorded which) from PBMCs. The receptors derive from a human donor in good health.

This clonotype was recorded many times. J is TRBJ1-1 and V is TRBV5-8; D is uncertain. The germline V gene has CDR1 SGHTS and CDR2 YDEGEE. CDR3 length: 13 amino acids. Trimming removed 0 bases at V and 0 bases at J, with 3 bases between. CDR3: CASSLDVNTEAFF. The CDR3 bases are TGTGCCAGCAGCTTGGATGTGAACACTGAAGCTTTCTTT.

This chain connects TRBV4-1 to TRBJ2-7, with TRBD2 identical over 7 bases. Germline CDR1 and CDR2: MGHRA and YSYEKL. CDR3 length: 15 amino acids. After removal of 3 bases from V and 3 bases from J, the junction contained 8 bases not matched to a gene. The CDR3, as DNA: TGCGCCAGCAGCCAGACCGCGGGGGAGTACTACGAGCAGTACTTC. The encoded protein is CASSQTAGEYYEQYF.

V and J are TRBV19 and TRBJ1-1; D not resolved. Germline V CDR1 and CDR2: LNHDA, SQIVND (reference sequence). Trimming shortened V by 9 bases and J by 9 bases, and 11 bases separated the two germline ends. The CDR3 totals 10 residues. CDR3 region: CASNEGKAFF. CDR3 coding DNA: TGTGCCAGCAATGAAGGGAAAGCTTTCTTT.

CDR3 nucleotides: TGTGCCAGCACCCAAACTCAGGGGCCTTACGAGCAGTACTTC. This gives the protein CASTQTQGPYEQYF. J is TRBJ2-7 and V is TRBV7-8; maybe TRBD1 (6 bases). V dropped 7 bases and J dropped 4 bases, with 17 bases sitting between them. The CDR3 covers 14 residues. The germline CDR1 and CDR2 sequences are SGHVS and FQNEAQ. Full variable domain (missing parts from reference TRBV7-8 and TRBJ2-7): GAGVSQSPRYKVAKRGQDVALRCDPISGHVSLFWYQQALGQGPEFLTYFQNEAQLDKSGLPSDRFFAERPEGSVSTLKIQRTQQEDSAVYLCASTQTQGPYEQYFGPGTRLTVT.

This chain joins TRBV5-6 and TRBJ1-2; D not resolved. The germline CDR1 and CDR2 sequences are SGHDT and YYEEEE. The CDR3 runs to 11 residues. The ends were cut back, 0 bases at V and 10 bases at J, with 7 bases in the middle. As DNA, the CDR3 is TGTGCCAGCAGCTTGGGGCGTTACTACACCTTC. Translated, it gives CASSLGRYYTF.

This chain connects TRBV7-9 to TRBJ2-1; D possibly corresponds to TRBD2 (6 bases). V gave up 6 bases and J gave up 3 bases, with 18 bases separating them. Germline V lookup: CDR1 SEHNR, CDR2 FQNEAQ (reference sequence). The CDR3 runs 16 residues. The CDR3 nucleotides read TGTGCCAGCAGATCCAAAAAGTCCGGGGGCTACAATGAGCAGTTCTTC. Protein sequence: CASRSKKSGGYNEQFF. The full variable domain, rest sourced from reference TRBV7-9 and TRBJ2-1, is DTGVSQNPRHKITKRGQNVTFRCDPISEHNRLYWYRQTLGQGPEFLTYFQNEAQLEKSRLLSDRFSAERPKGSFSTLEIQRTEQGDSAMYLCASRSKKSGGYNEQFFGPGTRLTVL.

This clonotype was seen at least ten times. This rearrangement joins TRBV3-1 to TRBJ2-5; 8 bases align to TRBD2. CDR1 is LGHDT and CDR2 is YNNKEL in the germline V gene (reference sequence). The CDR3 loop spans 15 amino acids. Trimming at V came to 3 bases and at J to 4 bases, leaving 7 bases not matched to a gene. CDR3 nucleotide sequence: TGTGCCAGCAGCCATGTGAGCGGGGGACTAGAGACCCAGTACTTC. Its protein product is CASSHVSGGLETQYF.

There are many counts of this clonotype. The rearrangement uses TRBV15 and TRBJ2-1, with 9 nucleotides matching TRBD2. CDR1 and CDR2 (germline): LNHNV, YYDKDF (reference sequence). V lost 3 bases to trimming and J lost 7 bases; unmatched junction nucleotides: 7. There are 15 residues in the CDR3. The CDR3, as DNA: TGTGCCACCAGCAGTCTAGCGGGGCATACAAATGAGCAGTTCTTC. Translation: CATSSLAGHTNEQFF.

This clonotype showed up many times. This chain's CDR3 is CASSDVAGDTGELFF. The CDR3 DNA reads TGTGCCAGCAGTGATGTAGCGGGAGATACCGGGGAGCTGTTTTTT. The V and J genes are TRBV6-4 and TRBJ2-2; 9 bases are shared with TRBD2. Trimming cost V 3 bases and J 5 bases; bases outside gene matches: 4. The CDR3 is 15 amino acids. The V gene's germline CDR1 is MRHNA and CDR2 SNTAGT.

V and J are TRBV12-3 or TRBV12-4 and TRBJ1-2; D is perhaps TRBD1 (5 bases). The V end was cut by 3 bases, the J end by 7 bases, with 12 bases between. The CDR3 consists of 13 residues. This chain's CDR3 is CASSFSGQSGYTF. The CDR3 nucleotides are TGTGCCAGCAGTTTTTCGGGGCAGAGTGGCTACACCTTC.

This clonotype occurred many times. The chain is built from TRBV5-6 and TRBJ1-5; TRBD1 matches at 9 bases. CDR1 is SGHDT, CDR2 YYEEEE, per germline. The V gene end was trimmed by 3 bases and the J gene end by 7 bases; junction bases not matched to a gene: 5. The CDR3 is 14 residues long. The CDR3 loop reads CASSSPGQGQPQHF. For the CDR3, the DNA is TGTGCCAGCAGCTCACCGGGACAGGGACAGCCCCAGCATTTT.

The gene calls are TRBV9 and TRBJ2-3, with 9 positions matching TRBD1. V gave up 0 bases and J gave up 5 bases; unmatched junction bases: 7. Per germline, CDR1 SGDLS and CDR2 YYNGEE. The CDR3 totals 16 residues. Here the CDR3 reads CASSVAQQGAGDTQYF. In DNA, the CDR3 is TGTGCCAGCAGCGTAGCCCAACAGGGGGCGGGAGATACGCAGTATTTT.

This clonotype was counted many times. The gene calls are TRBV2 and TRBJ1-4; unclear D gene. V was shortened by 4 bases and J by 0 bases, with 6 bases between the two germline ends. This CDR3 spans 14 amino acids. CDR1 and CDR2 from the germline V gene are SNHLY and FYNNEI. CDR3 sequence: CASSVDTTNEKLFF. Written as DNA, the CDR3 is TGTGCCAGCAGTGTGGATACAACTAATGAAAAACTGTTTTTT. The full variable domain, with the rest looked up from reference TRBV2 and TRBJ1-4, is EPEVTQTPSHQVTQMGQEVILRCVPISNHLYFYWYRQILGQKVEFLVSFYNNEISEKSEIFDDQFSVERPDGSNFTLKIRSTKLEDSAMYFCASSVDTTNEKLFFGSGTQLSVL.

This chain uses TRBV15 with TRBJ2-3, with 11 bases that match TRBD2. There are 16 residues in the CDR3. Germline assignment: CDR1 LNHNV and CDR2 YYDKDF (reference sequence). The V and J ends lost 3 bases and 3 bases, in that order; junction bases with no gene match: 5. The CDR3: CATSRLGLAVTDTQYF. CDR3 DNA sequence: TGTGCCACCAGCAGGCTGGGACTAGCGGTGACAGATACGCAGTATTTT.